The clone carrying this T cell receptor (beta chain) came up a few times. Antigen: not known. A much more abundant neighbour one base away suggests this may be a read error. Trimming took off 6 bases at V and 7 bases at J, with 9 bases between the two ends. The CDR3 loop spans 11 amino acids. Participants, patients aged 18 to 65, had newly diagnosed hyperthyroidism with a duration under 2 months. PBMCs were derived from roughly 10 ml fresh peripheral blood. Using RNA transcripts as the source, TCR beta CDR3 regions were amplified. The TCR CDR3 first-round RT-PCR relied on the HTBI primer set. From the multiplex PCR reads, TCRdb called clonotypes with MiXCR, one entry per CDR3 protein. The sample carries some 560,000 distinct CDR3 sequences, around 15% recorded once. This record belongs to a study of T cells in Graves' hyperthyroidism and ophthalmopathy. Study conclusions and caveats: Most thyroid clonotypes with frequency above 0.001 were detected in blood.

The sample was blood. This TCR derives from a middle-aged woman with Graves' hyperthyroidism. The genes are TRBV12-3 or TRBV12-4 and TRBJ1-2, with D possibly TRBD1 on 5 matching bases. CDR3 loop: CASRPGAGYTF. CDR3 in DNA: TGTGCCAGCAGGCCCGGGGCTGGCTACACCTTC.